The entry that follows covers one T cell receptor beta chain sequence. The data are from a study of cytomegalovirus exposure and HLA in healthy donors. Primers included in the PCR were 60 Vbeta and 13 Jbeta primers. Only in-frame clones appear in the TCRdb table, and some are missing; sequencing was by immunoSEQ multiplex PCR. The sample carries 90,000 to 150,000 clones, roughly 87% recorded once. This CDR3 spans 16 amino acids. Germline lookup yields CDR1 SGHRS and CDR2 YFSETQ. Trimming took off 3 bases at V and 6 bases at J, with 18 bases between the two ends. V gene TRBV5-1 combines with J gene TRBJ2-2; unclear D gene. Sequencing was carried out using PBMCs. The sequence came from a woman younger than 35 in good health and CMV-seronegative. The CDR3 loop reads CASSSRPEYNSGELFF. CDR3 sequence (DNA): TGCGCCAGCAGCTCCCGTCCTGAGTATAACTCCGGGGAGCTGTTTTTT.